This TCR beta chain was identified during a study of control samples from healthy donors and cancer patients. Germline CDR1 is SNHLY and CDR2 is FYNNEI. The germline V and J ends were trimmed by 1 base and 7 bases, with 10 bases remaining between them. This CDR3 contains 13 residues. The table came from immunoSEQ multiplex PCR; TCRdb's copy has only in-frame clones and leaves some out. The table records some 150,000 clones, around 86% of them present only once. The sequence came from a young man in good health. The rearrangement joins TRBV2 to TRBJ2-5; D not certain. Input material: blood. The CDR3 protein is CASSEGTPGTQYF. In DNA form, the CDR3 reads TGTGCCAGCAGTGAAGGGACCCCAGGGACCCAGTACTTC.